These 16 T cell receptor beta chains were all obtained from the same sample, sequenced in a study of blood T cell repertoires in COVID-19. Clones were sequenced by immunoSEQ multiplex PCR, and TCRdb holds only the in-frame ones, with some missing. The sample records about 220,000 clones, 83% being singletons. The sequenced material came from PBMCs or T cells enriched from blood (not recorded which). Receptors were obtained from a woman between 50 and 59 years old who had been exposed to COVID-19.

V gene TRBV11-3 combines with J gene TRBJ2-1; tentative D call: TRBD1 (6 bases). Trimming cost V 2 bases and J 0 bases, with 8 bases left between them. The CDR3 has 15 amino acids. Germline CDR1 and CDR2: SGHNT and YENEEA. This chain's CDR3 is CASSLQGSSYNEQFF. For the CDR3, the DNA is TGTGCCAGCAGCTTACAGGGGAGCTCCTACAATGAGCAGTTCTTC.

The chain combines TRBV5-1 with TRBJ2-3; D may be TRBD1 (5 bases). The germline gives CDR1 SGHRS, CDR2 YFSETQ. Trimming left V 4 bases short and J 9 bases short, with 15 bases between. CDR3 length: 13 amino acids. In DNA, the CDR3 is TGCGCCAGCAGCCCCCGACAGAGTGAGACGCAGTATTTT. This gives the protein CASSPRQSETQYF.

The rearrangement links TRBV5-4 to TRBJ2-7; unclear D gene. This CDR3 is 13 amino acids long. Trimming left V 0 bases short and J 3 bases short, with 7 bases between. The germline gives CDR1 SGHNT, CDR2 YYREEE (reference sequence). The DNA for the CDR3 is TGTGCCAGCAGCTTGGACAGCCTCTACGAGCAGTACTTC. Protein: CASSLDSLYEQYF. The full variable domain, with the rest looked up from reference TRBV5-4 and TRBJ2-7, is ETGVTQSPTHLIKTRGQQVTLRCSSQSGHNTVSWYQQALGQGPQFIFQYYREEENGRGNFPPRFSGLQFPNYSSELNVNALELDDSALYLCASSLDSLYEQYFGPGTRLTVT.

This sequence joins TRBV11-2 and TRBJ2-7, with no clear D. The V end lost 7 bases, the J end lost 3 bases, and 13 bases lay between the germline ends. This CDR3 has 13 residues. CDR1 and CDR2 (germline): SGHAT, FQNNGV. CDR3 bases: TGTGCCAGCACCCGTAGACACCTCTACGAGCAGTACTTC. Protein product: CASTRRHLYEQYF.

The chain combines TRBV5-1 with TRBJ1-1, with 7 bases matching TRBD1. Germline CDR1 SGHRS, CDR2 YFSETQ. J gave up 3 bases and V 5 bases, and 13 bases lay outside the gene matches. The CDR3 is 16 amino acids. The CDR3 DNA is TGCGCCAGCAGATCAGGGGGGAAGTGGATATACACTGAAGCTTTCTTT. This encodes CASRSGGKWIYTEAFF. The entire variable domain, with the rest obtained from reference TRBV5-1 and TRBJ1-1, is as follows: KAGVTQTPRYLIKTRGQQVTLSCSPISGHRSVSWYQQTPGQGLQFLFEYFSETQRNKGNFPGRFSGRQFSNSRSEMNVSTLELGDSALYLCASRSGGKWIYTEAFFGQGTRLTVV.

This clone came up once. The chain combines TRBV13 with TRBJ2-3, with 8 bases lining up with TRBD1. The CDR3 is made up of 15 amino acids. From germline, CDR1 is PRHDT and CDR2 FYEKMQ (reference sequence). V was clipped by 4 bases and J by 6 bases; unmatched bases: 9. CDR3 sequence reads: CASSSSRGPADTQYF. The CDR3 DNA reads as TGTGCCAGCAGCTCCAGCAGGGGGCCGGCCGATACGCAGTATTTT.

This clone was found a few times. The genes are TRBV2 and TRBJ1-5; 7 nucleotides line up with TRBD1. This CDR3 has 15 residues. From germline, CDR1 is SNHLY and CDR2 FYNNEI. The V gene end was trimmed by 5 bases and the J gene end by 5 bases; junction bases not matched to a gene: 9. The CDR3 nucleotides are TGTGCCAGCAGTTTTCGACAGGGCTGGGATCAGCCCCAGCATTTT. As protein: CASSFRQGWDQPQHF.

The CDR3 sequence: CASSPTTTVSGNTIYF. Here the CDR3 DNA reads TGTGCCAGCTCCCCTACAACGACAGTCTCTGGAAACACCATATATTTT. This sequence joins TRBV18 and TRBJ1-3; tentatively, D is TRBD1 (5 bases). Trimming cost V 6 bases and J 0 bases, with 15 bases left between them. CDR1 and CDR2 (germline): KGHSH, LQKENI. The length of the CDR3 is 16 residues.

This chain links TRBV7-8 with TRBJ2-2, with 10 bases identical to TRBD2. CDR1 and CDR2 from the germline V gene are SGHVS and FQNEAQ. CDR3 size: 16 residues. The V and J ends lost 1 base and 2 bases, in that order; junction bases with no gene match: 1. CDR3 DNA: TGTGCCAGCAGCTTAGTAGCGGGGGGTAACACCGGGGAGCTGTTTTTT. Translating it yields CASSLVAGGNTGELFF. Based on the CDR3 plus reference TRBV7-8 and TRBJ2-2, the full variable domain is GAGVSQSPRYKVAKRGQDVALRCDPISGHVSLFWYQQALGQGPEFLTYFQNEAQLDKSGLPSDRFFAERPEGSVSTLKIQRTQQEDSAVYLCASSLVAGGNTGELFFGEGSRLTVL.

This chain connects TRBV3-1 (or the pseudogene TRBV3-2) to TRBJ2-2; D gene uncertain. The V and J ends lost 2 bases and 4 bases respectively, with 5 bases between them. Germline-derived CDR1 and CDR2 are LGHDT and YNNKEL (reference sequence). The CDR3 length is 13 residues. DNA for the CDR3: TGTGCCAGCAGCCAATTCAGCACCGGGGAGCTGTTTTTT. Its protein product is CASSQFSTGELFF.

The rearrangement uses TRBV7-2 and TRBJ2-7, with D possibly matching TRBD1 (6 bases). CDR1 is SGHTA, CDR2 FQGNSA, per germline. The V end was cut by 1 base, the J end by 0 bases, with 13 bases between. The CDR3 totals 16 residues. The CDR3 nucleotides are TGTGCCAGCAGCTTAGATGTGGACAGAAGCTCCTACGAGCAGTACTTC. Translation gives CASSLDVDRSSYEQYF.

The DNA for the CDR3 is TGTGCCAGCAGCTTAAGATCTCAAGAGAGGAACACCGGGGAGCTGTTTTTT. It translates to CASSLRSQERNTGELFF. This chain connects TRBV7-4 to TRBJ2-2; D remains ambiguous. V was clipped by 2 bases and J by 1 base, with 14 bases between them. The CDR3 sequence is 17 residues long. Germline values: CDR1 SGHVT, CDR2 SQSDAQ.

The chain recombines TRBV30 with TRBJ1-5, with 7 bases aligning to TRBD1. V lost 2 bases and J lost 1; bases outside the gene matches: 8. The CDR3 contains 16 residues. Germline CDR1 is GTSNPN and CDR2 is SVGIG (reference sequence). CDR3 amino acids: CAWSYDTGVSNQPQHF. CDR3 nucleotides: TGTGCCTGGAGTTATGATACAGGGGTAAGCAATCAGCCCCAGCATTTT.

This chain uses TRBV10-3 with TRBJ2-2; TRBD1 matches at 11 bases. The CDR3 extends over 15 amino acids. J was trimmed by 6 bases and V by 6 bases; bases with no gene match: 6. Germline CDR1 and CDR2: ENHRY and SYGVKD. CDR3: CAIRGQGAFSGELFF. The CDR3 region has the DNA TGTGCCATCAGAGGACAGGGGGCCTTCTCCGGGGAGCTGTTTTTT.

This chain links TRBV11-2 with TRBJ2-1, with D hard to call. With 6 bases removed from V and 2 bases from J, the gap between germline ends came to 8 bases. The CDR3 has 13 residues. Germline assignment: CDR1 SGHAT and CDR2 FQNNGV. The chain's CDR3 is CASRRPPYNEQFF. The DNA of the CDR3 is TGTGCCAGCAGGAGGCCCCCCTACAATGAGCAGTTCTTC.

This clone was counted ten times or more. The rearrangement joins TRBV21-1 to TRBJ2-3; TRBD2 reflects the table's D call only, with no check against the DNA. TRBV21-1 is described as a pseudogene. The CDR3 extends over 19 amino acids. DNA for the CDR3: TGTGCCAGCAGCAAAGCTACCCGAGGGAGGGTTATTAACACAGATACGCAGTATTTT. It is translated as CASSKATRGRVINTDTQYF.